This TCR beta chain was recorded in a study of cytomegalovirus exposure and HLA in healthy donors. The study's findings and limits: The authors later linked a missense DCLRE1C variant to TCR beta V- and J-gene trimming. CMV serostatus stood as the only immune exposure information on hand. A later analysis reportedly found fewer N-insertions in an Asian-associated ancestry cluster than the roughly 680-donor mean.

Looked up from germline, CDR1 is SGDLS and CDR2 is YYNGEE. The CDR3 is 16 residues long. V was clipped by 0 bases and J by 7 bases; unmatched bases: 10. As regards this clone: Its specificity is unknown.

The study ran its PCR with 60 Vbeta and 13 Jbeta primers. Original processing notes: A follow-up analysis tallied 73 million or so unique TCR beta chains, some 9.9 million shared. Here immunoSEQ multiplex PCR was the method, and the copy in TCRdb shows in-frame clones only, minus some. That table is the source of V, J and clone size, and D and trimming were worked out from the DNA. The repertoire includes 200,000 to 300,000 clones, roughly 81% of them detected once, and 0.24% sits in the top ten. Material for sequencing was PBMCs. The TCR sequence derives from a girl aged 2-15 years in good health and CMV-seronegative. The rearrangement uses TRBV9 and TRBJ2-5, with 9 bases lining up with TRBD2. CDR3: CASSVEGLAGPSTQYF. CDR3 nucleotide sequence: TGTGCCAGCAGCGTAGAGGGGCTAGCGGGGCCCTCGACCCAGTACTTC.